Listed here is a single TCR beta chain. Only a few counts were recorded for this clonotype. No cognate antigen has been identified for it. No qualities accompany the bases; no much larger clone lies one base away. The CDR1 and CDR2 encoded by the germline V gene are SGHRS and YFSETQ. The CDR3 sequence holds 16 residues, the cysteine and phenylalanine included. The kept DNA is CDR3 alone, 48 bases in frame from the first base. Germline trimming amounts to 4 bases on V and 2 bases on J, with 10 as the count of junction bases outside the gene matches. This record comes from a study of blood T cells in healthy people across ages (dated by TCRdb to the mid-2010s). Regarding the research as a whole: In model experiments, template switching captured roughly one uniquely barcoded TCR beta cDNA molecule for every two T cells. To track age-related changes in TCR beta repertoire diversity, the study relied on deep sequencing normalized with unique cDNA molecular identifiers. The donors were split into four age groups: young (average 16 years), middle-aged (39), aged (about 56) and long-lived (approximately 80). Donors of different ages were randomly distributed across sequencing lanes to avoid experimental bias. The study analyzed two additional independent replicas of 1 million unique cDNA reads from the same blood draw for two donors, one aged 18 to 30 and one aged 80 or older. Beyond this particular receptor, the publication reports: As age increased, observed TCR beta diversity per million T cells dropped in a roughly linear way, and a significant reduction was already evident by age 40. Estimates of total diversity based on one million sequenced T cells were considered lower bounds and underestimates. Compared with the aged group, the long-lived group had more naive CD4+ T cells, fewer expanded clones and increased TCR diversity, suggesting age selection. Because donor CMV infection status was unknown, age-related changes in expanded clonotypes were potentially confounded. Conclusive comparison of naive and antigen-experienced compartments was prevented by the profiling of bulk unsorted PBMCs. The percentage of naive T cells measured by flow cytometry correlated strongly with observed TCR beta diversity.

Systemically healthy Caucasian individuals from Russia, about 38 in total and aged about 6 to 90 years, were included as donors. Around 10 milliliters of peripheral blood were collected from each donor into EDTA-treated Vacutainer tubes. Ficoll-Paque density-gradient centrifugation was used to isolate PBMCs, with at least 6 million obtained per sample. Trizol reagent was used to extract total RNA from PBMCs, with at least 5 micrograms per sample. For every donor, an aliquot of PBMCs went through flow cytometry to measure the percentages of naive CD45RAhigh/CD27high T cells. Libraries came from 5' RACE. This sample was sequenced with an Illumina HiSeq 2500. A second PCR of about 6 to 11 cycles was run with a J-beta primer mix and a sample-barcoded 5' primer. A unique molecular identifier was introduced onto each TCR beta cDNA molecule by a template-switch 5' adaptor carrying 12 random nucleotides. At least 2.5 million CDR3-containing paired-end reads were obtained from each sample. First-strand cDNA was synthesized from all RNA with the Mint cDNA synthesis kit, primed by a TRBC-specific oligonucleotide. After uracil-DNA glycosylase treatment, a first 18-cycle PCR used universal primers M1SS and BC2_uni_R on all cDNA. The original pipeline was this. For normalization, 1 million high-quality reads were randomly selected from each sample, with every read carrying a distinct molecular identifier. Instead of being binned into consensus sequences, reads that shared molecular identifiers were thrown out. CDR3 identification, clonotype clustering and error correction used MiTCR with a Q25 quality threshold and the strictest error-elimination algorithm. A nonparametric unseen species model using Euler transformation provided a lower-bound estimate of total TCR beta diversity. TCRdb reprocessing: public reads trimmed at Q25 with fastp, clones called with MiXCR, in-frame beta chains kept. All rows with the same CDR3 protein become a single entry with the most common DNA and genes. The V and J calls, along with clone size, are taken from TCRdb and not from the paper's own processing. This sample is represented by about 2 million distinct CDR3 sequences; approximately 50% of them were singletons. About 2.1% of the sample rests with the top ten.

The sample comprised blood. This receptor chain uses TRBV5-1 and TRBJ2-3, with 7 bases aligning to TRBD2. The sequence derives from a middle-aged woman in good health. The CDR3 here reads CASSLQGLQLTDTQYF. In nucleotides, the sequence is TGCGCCAGCAGCCTGCAGGGACTACAGCTCACAGATACGCAGTATTTT.